The 16 T cell receptor beta chains below come from one sample, sequenced in a study of blood T cell repertoires in COVID-19 (TCRdb year 2020). Libraries were made using the immunoSEQ multiplex PCR assay. TCRdb re-hosts the immuneACCESS table, in-frame sequences only. Its copies lack some clones; in the studies checked, an unresolved V gene accounts for under half of them, and the cause for the rest is not known. This sample lists about 180,000 clones; 80% to 90% were detected once. Roughly 3.5% of the sample is in the top ten clones. Material for sequencing was peripheral blood. The receptors come from a man in his 60s with acute or convalescent COVID-19.

The chain combines TRBV28 with TRBJ1-2; the D gene is possibly TRBD1 (6 bases). V lost 4 bases and J lost 8, with 14 bases in between. The CDR3 runs to 13 residues. Germline CDR1 reads MDHEN; CDR2 reads SYDVKM. The CDR3 DNA follows: TGTGCCAGCAGTTGGCCGGGACAAGGAGGCTACACCTTC. This gives the protein CASSWPGQGGYTF.

The rearrangement uses TRBV28 and TRBJ1-2, with D unclear. The CDR3 contains 13 residues. Germline V gene sequence: CDR1 MDHEN, CDR2 SYDVKM. V was cut by 10 bases and J by 0 bases, with 12 bases left in between. In DNA form, the CDR3 reads TGTGCCACCACCCCCACATCTAACTATGGCTACACCTTC. Translating gives CATTPTSNYGYTF.

The V and J genes are TRBV5-5 and TRBJ2-5; the match to TRBD1 covers 10 bases. J gave up 4 bases and V 4 bases, and 7 bases lay outside the gene matches. Germline V gives CDR1 SGHKS, CDR2 YYEKEE (reference sequence). There are 15 residues in the CDR3. The CDR3 loop is CASSRRDRGSETQYF. The CDR3, as DNA: TGTGCCAGCAGCCGCCGGGACAGGGGCTCAGAGACCCAGTACTTC.

V is TRBV7-3 and J is TRBJ2-4, with 8 bases matching TRBD2. Trimming took 5 bases from V and 5 from J; bases not matched to a gene: 8. Germline V gives CDR1 SGHTA, CDR2 FQGTGA. The CDR3 sequence is 15 residues long. The CDR3 nucleotides read TGTGCCAGCAGCAAACTCGGGGGGGCCGAAAACATTCAGTACTTC. Its translation is CASSKLGGAENIQYF. The full variable domain, with the rest looked up from reference TRBV7-3 and TRBJ2-4, is GAGVSQTPSNKVTEKGKYVELRCDPISGHTALYWYRQSLGQGPEFLIYFQGTGAADDSGLPNDRFFAVRPEGSVSTLKIQRTERGDSAVYLCASSKLGGAENIQYFGAGTRLSVL.

This rearrangement joins TRBV5-5 to TRBJ1-6, with 9 bases that match TRBD1. CDR3 length: 14 residues. J gave up 8 bases and V 3 bases, and 3 bases lay outside the gene matches. CDR1 SGHKS and CDR2 YYEKEE come from the germline V gene (reference sequence). DNA for the CDR3: TGTGCCAGCAGCTGGGGACAGGGAGATTCACCCCTCCACTTT. It specifies CASSWGQGDSPLHF.

This chain links TRBV19 with TRBJ1-1; 7 bases line up with TRBD1. The length of the CDR3 is 14 residues. Germline V gene sequence: CDR1 LNHDA, CDR2 SQIVND (reference sequence). The V segment lost 6 bases and the J segment 0 bases; nucleotides outside the gene matches: 4. The CDR3 DNA reads as TGTGCCAGTAGGATGACAGGGCTGAACACTGAAGCTTTCTTT. It translates to CASRMTGLNTEAFF.

V and J are TRBV18 and TRBJ2-1; D gene ambiguous. Looked up from germline, CDR1 is KGHSH and CDR2 is LQKENI. The CDR3 has 13 residues. V dropped 3 bases and J dropped 10 bases, with 13 bases sitting between them. CDR3 nucleotide sequence: TGTGCCAGCTCACCGCTATCCCAATTAGAGCAGTTCTTC. Protein product: CASSPLSQLEQFF. The variable domain in full, with the rest retrieved from reference TRBV18 and TRBJ2-1, is NAGVMQNPRHLVRRRGQEARLRCSPMKGHSHVYWYRQLPEEGLKFMVYLQKENIIDESGMPKERFSAEFPKEGPSILRIQQVVRGDSAAYFCASSPLSQLEQFFGPGTRLTVL.

This rearrangement joins TRBV10-3 to TRBJ2-1; 9 bases fit TRBD1. With V trimmed by 7 bases and J by 5 bases, 3 bases remained unmatched. The CDR3 runs 13 residues. Germline V CDR1 and CDR2: ENHRY, SYGVKD. The CDR3 nucleotides read TGTGCCATCACAGGGACAGGGAACAATGAGCAGTTCTTC. It yields the protein CAITGTGNNEQFF.

The chain carries TRBV24-1 and TRBJ2-7, with 9 positions matching TRBD2. The CDR3 extends over 13 amino acids. Trimming removed 9 bases from V and 4 bases from J; junction bases left unmatched: 6. Germline-derived CDR1 and CDR2 are KGHDR and SFDVKD. CDR3 sequence reads: CATGAGGVYEQYF. The DNA for the CDR3 is TGTGCCACCGGAGCGGGAGGAGTATACGAGCAGTACTTC.

The chain couples TRBV5-4 to TRBJ1-2; 10 nucleotides line up with TRBD1. The ends lost 8 bases at V and 8 bases at J; junction bases unmatched: 18. CDR1 and CDR2 from the germline V gene are SGHNT and YYREEE (reference sequence). The CDR3 spans 16 residues. This chain's CDR3 is CASLPGRRDRGQGYTF. The CDR3 DNA sequence: TGTGCCAGTCTCCCTGGCAGGCGGGACAGGGGACAAGGCTACACCTTC.

The V gene is TRBV11-2, the J gene TRBJ2-7, with D tentatively TRBD2 (7 bases). Germline loops: CDR1 SGHAT, CDR2 FQNNGV. V lost 0 bases and J 2 bases, leaving 14 bases between the germline ends. The CDR3 runs to 16 residues. CDR3 nucleotides: TGTGCCAGCAGCTTAGAAGGGAGGGCAGGGGCCTACGAGCAGTACTTC. Translating it yields CASSLEGRAGAYEQYF.

The chain combines TRBV18 with TRBJ2-7; possible D gene TRBD2, 5 bases. Germline V gene lookup returns CDR1 KGHSH and CDR2 LQKENI. Trimming removed 1 base from V and 6 bases from J, with 7 bases in between. The CDR3 contains 12 residues. Written as DNA, the CDR3 is TGTGCCAGCTCACCACGGACTTCCGAGCAGTACTTC. Its translation is CASSPRTSEQYF.

The chain links TRBV4-1 to TRBJ2-7; D not resolved. This CDR3 is built from 13 residues. Trimming took 4 bases from V and 2 from J, leaving 9 bases between them. CDR1 and CDR2 from the germline V gene are MGHRA and YSYEKL. CDR3 amino acids: CASSPGSTYEQYF. The CDR3 DNA sequence: TGCGCCAGCAGCCCCGGGTCGACCTACGAGCAGTACTTC.

The V call is TRBV6-5, the J call TRBJ1-2; D is perhaps TRBD1 (6 bases). Between the trimmed V and J ends, which lost 7 bases and 2 bases, there was a span of 8 bases. The CDR3 has 12 residues. Looked up from germline, CDR1 is MNHEY and CDR2 is SVGAGI. The CDR3 is CASTQGNYGYTF. CDR3 DNA: TGTGCCAGCACCCAGGGGAACTATGGCTACACCTTC.

This sequence joins TRBV27 and TRBJ2-7; D is uncertain. The ends were cut back, 6 bases at V and 6 bases at J, with 15 bases in the middle. This CDR3 is 13 amino acids long. Germline V gene lookup returns CDR1 MNHEY and CDR2 SMNVEV (reference sequence). CDR3 sequence reads: CASRTGSGAEQYF. In nucleotides, the CDR3 is TGTGCCAGCAGAACCGGGTCCGGTGCCGAGCAGTACTTC.

This clone was picked up a small number of times. The chain combines TRBV19 with TRBJ2-1; 9 bases align to TRBD2. The CDR3 loop spans 15 amino acids. V was clipped by 5 bases and J by 2 bases; unmatched bases: 4. Looked up from germline, CDR1 is LNHDA and CDR2 is SQIVND (reference sequence). This chain's CDR3 is CASSQTSGTYNEQFF. CDR3 sequence (DNA): TGTGCCAGTAGTCAGACTAGCGGAACCTACAATGAGCAGTTCTTC.